These 5 T cell receptor beta chains came from one sample sequenced in a study of blood T cell repertoires in COVID-19. Using immunoSEQ multiplex PCR, the repertoire was profiled, and TCRdb retains in-frame clones only, with some absent. This sample has about 220,000 clones; around 80% occur once, and the top ten carry 4.5% to 5.5%. The sequencing input was peripheral blood. The receptor set was obtained from a woman aged 60-70 years who had recovered from COVID-19.

This clone was recorded only once. The V and J genes are TRBV4-1 and TRBJ2-3; D unclear. In germline, CDR1 is MGHRA, CDR2 YSYEKL. The CDR3 totals 14 residues. V was cut by 1 base and J by 3 bases, with 8 bases left in between. CDR3 sequence: CASSQAHLTDTQYF. Here the CDR3 DNA reads TGCGCCAGCAGCCAAGCCCACTTGACAGATACGCAGTATTTT.

The chain couples TRBV15 to TRBJ2-2; D is undetermined. The germline CDR1 and CDR2 sequences are LNHNV and YYDKDF (reference sequence). CDR3 size: 12 residues. V gave up 8 bases and J gave up 0 bases, with 4 bases separating them. Here the CDR3 reads CATEPNTGELFF. CDR3 sequence (DNA): TGTGCCACCGAGCCGAACACCGGGGAGCTGTTTTTT. Variable domain in full (rest from reference TRBV15 and TRBJ2-2): DAMVIQNPRYQVTQFGKPVTLSCSQTLNHNVMYWYQQKSSQAPKLLFHYYDKDFNNEADTPDNFQSRRPNTSFCFLDIRSPGLGDTAMYLCATEPNTGELFFGEGSRLTVL.

The chain is built from TRBV19 and TRBJ2-7; D is unresolved. CDR3 length: 13 residues. The V end was cut by 3 bases, the J end by 3 bases, with 9 bases between. In germline, CDR1 is LNHDA, CDR2 SQIVND (reference sequence). CDR3 in amino acids: CASSITVNYEQYF. CDR3 nucleotides: TGTGCCAGTAGTATCACAGTCAACTACGAGCAGTACTTC.

This chain joins TRBV7-6 and TRBJ1-3; D is perhaps TRBD1 (5 bases). This CDR3 has 13 residues. V gave up 8 bases and J gave up 6 bases, with 14 bases separating them. Germline CDR1 reads SGHVS; CDR2 reads FNYEAQ. CDR3 DNA sequence: TGTGCCAGCGGCCAGGGTCCTGAAAACACCATATATTTT. Its translation: CASGQGPENTIYF. The full variable domain, rest sourced from reference TRBV7-6 and TRBJ1-3, is GAGVSQSPRYKVTKRGQDVALRCDPISGHVSLYWYRQALGQGPEFLTYFNYEAQQDKSGLPNDRFSAERPEGSISTLTIQRTEQRDSAMYRCASGQGPENTIYFGEGSWLTVV.

The chain combines TRBV4-1 with TRBJ2-5; D might be TRBD2 (5 bases). The germline V gene encodes CDR1 MGHRA and CDR2 YSYEKL. The CDR3 is 16 amino acids. Trimming removed 4 bases at V and 0 bases at J, with 15 bases between. The CDR3 protein is CASSRIVSVNQETQYF. The CDR3 DNA reads TGCGCCAGCAGCCGGATCGTTAGCGTAAACCAAGAGACCCAGTACTTC.